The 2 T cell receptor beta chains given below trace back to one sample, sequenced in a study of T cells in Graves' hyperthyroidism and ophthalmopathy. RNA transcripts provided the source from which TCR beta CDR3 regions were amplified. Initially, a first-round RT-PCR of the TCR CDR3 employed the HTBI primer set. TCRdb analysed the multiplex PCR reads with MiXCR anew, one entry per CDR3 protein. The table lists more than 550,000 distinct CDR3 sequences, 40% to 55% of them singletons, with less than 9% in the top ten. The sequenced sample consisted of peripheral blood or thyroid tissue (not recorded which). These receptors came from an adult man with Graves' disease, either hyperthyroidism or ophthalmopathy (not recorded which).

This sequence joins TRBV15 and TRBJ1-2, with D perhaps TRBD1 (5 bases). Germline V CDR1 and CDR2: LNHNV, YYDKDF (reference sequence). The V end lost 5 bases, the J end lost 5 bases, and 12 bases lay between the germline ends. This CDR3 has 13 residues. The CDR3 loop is CATSSRDWYGYTF. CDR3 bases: TGTGCCACCAGCTCCAGGGACTGGTATGGCTACACCTTC.

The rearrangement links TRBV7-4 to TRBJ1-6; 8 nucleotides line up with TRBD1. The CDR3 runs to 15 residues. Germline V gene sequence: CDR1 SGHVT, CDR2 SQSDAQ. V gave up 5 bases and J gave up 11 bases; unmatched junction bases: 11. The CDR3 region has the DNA TGTGCCAGCAGCCGGCCGGGACAGGCGGCGGCACCCCTCCACTTT. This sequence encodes CASSRPGQAAAPLHF.